This T cell receptor (beta chain) was sequenced in a study of T cell responses to AZD1222 COVID-19 vaccine. About this clone: Its antigen is undetermined.

Clones were read by immunoSEQ multiplex PCR, and TCRdb kept only the in-frame ones, dropping some. The sample gives 150,000 or so clones, about nine tenths of which show up once; roughly 1.2% is in the top ten. General study findings and limits: Mostly white British, mostly female donors; authors suggested clonal diversity may be underestimated. All repertoire sampling was performed exclusively after the peak T cell response.

The origin of this receptor is an adult who received the AZD1222 COVID-19 vaccine. The starting material was peripheral blood, obtained 28 days after the second AZD1222 dose.

CDR3: CASSPGTGPYEQYF. The DNA for the CDR3 is TGTGCCAGCAGCCCCGGGACAGGACCCTACGAGCAGTACTTC. This chain uses TRBV9 with TRBJ2-7; 8 nucleotides align to TRBD1. The length of the CDR3 is 14 residues. Germline lookup yields CDR1 SGDLS and CDR2 YYNGEE. Germline trimming cut 4 bases from V and 2 bases from J; bases unmatched to any gene: 5. Full variable domain (missing parts from reference TRBV9 and TRBJ2-7): DSGVTQTPKHLITATGQRVTLRCSPRSGDLSVYWYQQSLDQGLQFLIQYYNGEERAKGNILERFSAQQFPDLHSELNLSSLELGDSALYFCASSPGTGPYEQYFGPGTRLTVT.